The 30 T cell receptor beta chains presented below share a single source sample, sequenced in a study of blood T cell repertoires in COVID-19. Sequencing used immunoSEQ multiplex PCR; TCRdb keeps in-frame clones, though not all of them. The table shows fewer than 350,000 clones, with 90% occurring only once. The sequenced material came from PBMCs or T cells enriched from blood (not recorded which). The receptors derive from a woman younger than 30 with acute COVID-19.

This chain links TRBV7-3 with TRBJ2-2, with 7 bases identical to TRBD2. V was pared by 4 bases and J by 6 bases, with 14 bases of the junction left unmatched. The CDR3 extends over 17 amino acids. Looked up from germline, CDR1 is SGHTA and CDR2 is FQGTGA. CDR3 protein: CASSSPEGWAGAGELFF. CDR3 in DNA: TGTGCCAGCAGCTCCCCGGAGGGCTGGGCGGGAGCCGGGGAGCTGTTTTTT. The complete variable domain, with remaining parts taken from reference TRBV7-3 and TRBJ2-2, reads GAGVSQTPSNKVTEKGKYVELRCDPISGHTALYWYRQSLGQGPEFLIYFQGTGAADDSGLPNDRFFAVRPEGSVSTLKIQRTERGDSAVYLCASSSPEGWAGAGELFFGEGSRLTVL.

The chain links TRBV4-2 to TRBJ2-5; D is perhaps TRBD2 (6 bases). V lost 3 bases and J 3 bases, leaving 17 bases between the germline ends. The CDR3 runs 16 residues. Germline CDR1 reads LGHNA; CDR2 reads YNFKEQ. CDR3 residues: CASSHPLLGTEETQYF. The CDR3 nucleotides read TGTGCCAGCAGCCACCCACTCCTCGGGACTGAAGAGACCCAGTACTTC.

In DNA, the CDR3 is TGTGCCTGGAGCCTAGTACCAAGGCAAATTAACTATGGCTACACCTTC. Translating it yields CAWSLVPRQINYGYTF. The V and J genes are TRBV30 and TRBJ1-2, with no clear D. The CDR3 loop spans 16 amino acids. V lost 3 bases to trimming and J lost 1 base, with 18 bases between them. In germline, CDR1 is GTSNPN, CDR2 SVGIG (reference sequence).

The chain combines TRBV4-1 with TRBJ2-1; 14 bases agree with TRBD2. There are 19 residues in the CDR3. V gave up 4 bases and J gave up 6 bases; unmatched junction bases: 14. Germline V gene data show CDR1 as MGHRA and CDR2 as YSYEKL. The CDR3 bases are TGCGCCAGCAGCCTCCGGACAGGGGTGACTAGCGGGAGGGCCAATGAGCAGTTCTTC. This translates into CASSLRTGVTSGRANEQFF.

V gene TRBV5-4 combines with J gene TRBJ2-1; D is unclear. With 1 base removed from V and 6 bases from J, the gap between germline ends came to 8 bases. The germline V gene has CDR1 SGHNT and CDR2 YYREEE (reference sequence). The CDR3 runs 13 residues. The DNA for the CDR3 is TGTGCCAGCAGCTTGACACACGTCAATGAGCAGTTCTTC. Its translation is CASSLTHVNEQFF. Full variable domain (rest looked up from reference TRBV5-4 and TRBJ2-1): ETGVTQSPTHLIKTRGQQVTLRCSSQSGHNTVSWYQQALGQGPQFIFQYYREEENGRGNFPPRFSGLQFPNYSSELNVNALELDDSALYLCASSLTHVNEQFFGPGTRLTVL.

The chain has TRBV7-2 and TRBJ2-5; TRBD2 matches at 13 bases. Germline assignment: CDR1 SGHTA and CDR2 FQGNSA. CDR3 size: 15 residues. V shed 8 bases, J shed 5 bases, and the junction held 8 bases outside the gene matches. The chain's CDR3 is CASLWTSGSWETQYF. DNA of the CDR3: TGTGCCAGCCTATGGACTAGCGGGAGTTGGGAGACCCAGTACTTC.

The chain combines TRBV28 with TRBJ1-1, with 7 nucleotides matching TRBD1. The CDR3 spans 14 residues. V lost 7 bases and J lost 4; bases outside the gene matches: 9. CDR1 MDHEN and CDR2 SYDVKM come from the germline V gene. CDR3 DNA sequence: TGTGCCAGCACACCAGCCTGGGACAGCACTGAAGCTTTCTTT. Translating it yields CASTPAWDSTEAFF.

The V gene is TRBV7-2, the J gene TRBJ2-3, with 12 bases aligning to TRBD2. The germline V gene has CDR1 SGHTA and CDR2 FQGNSA. The CDR3 has 16 residues. Losses at the gene ends were 2 bases for V and 1 base for J; bases not matched to a gene: 1. The DNA of the CDR3 is TGTGCCAGCAGCTTAAGACTAGCGGGGGGCACAGATACGCAGTATTTT. Its protein is CASSLRLAGGTDTQYF.

This chain uses TRBV28 with TRBJ1-1; 10 bases are a match to TRBD1. The CDR3 contains 18 residues. V gave up 3 bases and J gave up 3 bases; unmatched junction bases: 13. Germline V gives CDR1 MDHEN, CDR2 SYDVKM. DNA for the CDR3: TGTGCCAGCAGTTTTTGGGGCCTTGGACAGGGGGTGGACACTGAAGCTTTCTTT. Encoded protein: CASSFWGLGQGVDTEAFF.

This chain joins TRBV30 and TRBJ2-7, with 7 bases lining up with TRBD1. The germline gives CDR1 GTSNPN, CDR2 SVGIG (reference sequence). Trimming at V came to 1 base and at J to 3 bases, leaving 9 bases not matched to a gene. The CDR3 totals 15 residues. The CDR3 bases are TGTGCCTGGAGTGGGAGAGGGGGCGCGGGCTACGAGCAGTACTTC. Protein product: CAWSGRGGAGYEQYF.

This clone appeared a few times. This chain uses TRBV15 with TRBJ1-5, with 7 bases fitting TRBD1. Germline CDR1 is LNHNV and CDR2 is YYDKDF (reference sequence). This CDR3 comprises 15 residues. Losses at the gene ends were 0 bases for V and 9 bases for J; bases not matched to a gene: 8. CDR3 nucleotide sequence: TGTGCCACCAGCAGAGAGAGTTCCAGGGGGTCGCCCCAGCATTTT. Protein: CATSRESSRGSPQHF.

This chain connects TRBV7-9 to TRBJ2-3; D may be TRBD2 (6 bases). The CDR3 totals 15 residues. V dropped 4 bases and J dropped 1 base, with 12 bases sitting between them. CDR1 and CDR2 from the germline V gene are SEHNR and FQNEAQ (reference sequence). The CDR3 sequence is CASSSSLAGTDTQYF. The CDR3 DNA follows: TGTGCCAGCAGCTCCTCATTAGCGGGCACAGATACGCAGTATTTT.

This clone occurred once. The V and J genes are TRBV6-4 and TRBJ2-7; TRBD1 might be the D (5 bases). With 0 bases removed from V and 0 bases from J, the gap between germline ends came to 12 bases. Germline V CDR1 and CDR2: MRHNA, SNTAGT. CDR3 length: 16 residues. CDR3 amino acids: CASSDSPQDPSYEQYF. Here the CDR3 DNA reads TGTGCCAGCAGTGACTCGCCACAGGACCCCTCCTACGAGCAGTACTTC.

This clone is a singleton in its sample. The V call is TRBV18, the J call TRBJ2-4, with D unresolved. Trimming took off 3 bases at V and 0 bases at J, with 6 bases between the two ends. Germline V lookup: CDR1 KGHSH, CDR2 LQKENI. This CDR3 has 14 residues. The CDR3 bases are TGTGCCAGCTCACCTACAGAAGCCAAAAACATTCAGTACTTC. Translated, it gives CASSPTEAKNIQYF.

There are a few counts of this clone. The chain uses TRBV30 and TRBJ2-5; 11 nucleotides align to TRBD2. J gave up 4 bases and V 2 bases, and 15 bases lay outside the gene matches. CDR1 and CDR2 (germline): GTSNPN, SVGIG (reference sequence). The CDR3 is made up of 18 amino acids. The CDR3 here is CAWSTWGKGLAVAETQYF. The CDR3 region has the DNA TGTGCCTGGAGTACGTGGGGCAAGGGACTAGCGGTCGCAGAGACCCAGTACTTC.

This sequence joins TRBV28 and TRBJ2-1; 10 positions match TRBD2. Per the germline V gene, CDR1 is MDHEN and CDR2 is SYDVKM. This CDR3 region has 15 residues. V shed 7 bases, J shed 7 bases, and the junction held 10 bases outside the gene matches. CDR3 DNA sequence: TGTGCCAGCATCTCACTAGCGGGACCTCGAAATGAGCAGTTCTTC. Its translation is CASISLAGPRNEQFF.

This clone has a handful of counts. The chain is built from TRBV27 and TRBJ2-3; D remains ambiguous. The CDR3 runs to 13 residues. With 3 bases removed from V and 5 bases from J, the gap between germline ends came to 9 bases. The germline gives CDR1 MNHEY, CDR2 SMNVEV (reference sequence). The DNA for the CDR3 is TGTGCCAGCAGTTTTGTGGCCCTAGATACGCAGTATTTT. It translates to CASSFVALDTQYF.

The chain employs TRBV4-1 and TRBJ2-1, with D tentatively TRBD2 (5 bases). Germline lookup yields CDR1 MGHRA and CDR2 YSYEKL. The V and J ends lost 0 bases and 5 bases respectively, with 8 bases between them. The length of the CDR3 is 14 residues. CDR3 sequence: CASSQDLGDNEQFF. The CDR3 bases are TGCGCCAGCAGCCAAGATCTGGGAGACAATGAGCAGTTCTTC.

This rearrangement joins TRBV6-5 to TRBJ1-6; 8 positions match TRBD1. The CDR3 is 15 amino acids. Germline V CDR1 and CDR2: MNHEY, SVGAGI. V shed 7 bases and J 10 bases; nucleotides not matched to a gene: 12. The CDR3 protein is CASTPGATGESPLHF. In DNA, the CDR3 is TGTGCCAGCACCCCGGGGGCGACAGGGGAATCACCCCTCCACTTT.

The gene calls are TRBV7-9 and TRBJ1-1; TRBD1 agrees at 9 bases. The CDR3 covers 14 residues. The germline V gene encodes CDR1 SEHNR and CDR2 FQNEAQ (reference sequence). V lost 4 bases to trimming and J lost 7 bases; unmatched junction nucleotides: 7. The CDR3 here is CASSSGPGQGEAFF. The CDR3 DNA reads TGTGCCAGCAGCTCGGGGCCGGGACAGGGTGAAGCTTTCTTT.

The chain combines TRBV24-1 with TRBJ2-3; D is ambiguous. Trimming took off 4 bases at V and 10 bases at J, with 14 bases between the two ends. Looked up from germline, CDR1 is KGHDR and CDR2 is SFDVKD. This CDR3 region has 13 residues. The CDR3 is CATSDTGMGPQYF. DNA for the CDR3: TGTGCCACCAGTGACACCGGTATGGGCCCGCAGTATTTT.

The rearrangement joins TRBV3-1 (or the pseudogene TRBV3-2) to TRBJ2-7, with a tentative D call TRBD2 (6 bases). Trimming took off 3 bases at V and 4 bases at J, with 16 bases between the two ends. Germline V gene data show CDR1 as LGHDT and CDR2 as YNNKEL (reference sequence). This CDR3 contains 15 residues. The CDR3 reads CASSHYTGARYEQYF. In DNA form, the CDR3 reads TGTGCCAGCAGCCATTACACGGGAGCGCGGTACGAGCAGTACTTC.

The V call is TRBV7-2, the J call TRBJ2-7; 11 nucleotides align to TRBD2. Trimming cost V 4 bases and J 6 bases; bases outside gene matches: 2. CDR3 size: 13 residues. Germline V gene data show CDR1 as SGHTA and CDR2 as FQGNSA. The CDR3 nucleotides are TGTGCCAGCAGCTGGGGACTAGCGGCCGAGCAGTACTTC. Protein product: CASSWGLAAEQYF.

The chain uses TRBV27 and TRBJ1-2; tentative D call: TRBD1 (5 bases). CDR3 length equals 13 residues. CDR1 is MNHEY, CDR2 SMNVEV, per germline (reference sequence). Deletions cut 6 bases from V and 4 bases from J, with 12 bases between. This CDR3 is CASSAREPYGYTF. The DNA of the CDR3 is TGTGCCAGCAGCGCCAGGGAACCCTATGGCTACACCTTC.

CDR3 protein: CASSSDRGGNQPQHF. The CDR3 DNA sequence: TGTGCCAGCAGTTCGGACAGGGGAGGGAATCAGCCCCAGCATTTT. The chain is built from TRBV27 and TRBJ1-5, with 9 bases matching TRBD1. This CDR3 comprises 15 residues. With V trimmed by 4 bases and J by 4 bases, 5 bases remained unmatched. Germline lookup yields CDR1 MNHEY and CDR2 SMNVEV (reference sequence).

The chain carries TRBV6-1 and TRBJ2-5, with 12 bases aligning to TRBD2. The V gene end was trimmed by 3 bases and the J gene end by 1 base; junction bases not matched to a gene: 3. Germline V lookup: CDR1 MNHNS, CDR2 SASEGT. The CDR3 length is 16 residues. The CDR3: CASSDETSGSQETQYF. In DNA form, the CDR3 reads TGTGCCAGCAGTGATGAGACTAGCGGGAGCCAAGAGACCCAGTACTTC.

The V call is TRBV14, the J call TRBJ2-1, with TRBD2 matching over 9 bases. CDR1 and CDR2 from the germline V gene are SGHDN and FVKESK. V gave up 4 bases and J gave up 4 bases; unmatched junction bases: 8. The CDR3 is 16 residues long. Written as DNA, the CDR3 is TGTGCCAGCAGCCGCGGGAGGGTGACCCGATACAATGAGCAGTTCTTC. Its protein is CASSRGRVTRYNEQFF.

The rearrangement uses TRBV6-4 and TRBJ2-3; TRBD2 matches 9 bases. CDR3 length: 23 amino acids. V was pared by 2 bases and J by 1 base, with 25 bases of the junction left unmatched. CDR1 is MRHNA and CDR2 is SNTAGT in the germline V gene. The CDR3 nucleotides are TGTGCCAGCAGTGACACACCTCTGGGGGCCCCGTATGCGGGAGGGCAGGGCACAGATACGCAGTATTTT. Translation gives CASSDTPLGAPYAGGQGTDTQYF.

This clone was seen just once. J is TRBJ2-3 and V is TRBV27; TRBD2 matches at 7 bases. The CDR3 is 11 residues long. The V gene's germline CDR1 is MNHEY and CDR2 SMNVEV (reference sequence). V lost 8 bases, J lost 12 bases, and 8 bases stayed unmatched. Here the CDR3 reads CASGGGREQYF. CDR3 bases: TGTGCCAGCGGGGGAGGGCGAGAACAGTATTTT.

Of note for this clone: Its ends do not fully match the called genes, so a read error is possible. This rearrangement joins TRBV7-7 to TRBJ2-1, with D possibly TRBD2 on 6 matching bases. Germline CDR1 SSHAT, CDR2 FNYEAQ (reference sequence). The CDR3 totals 13 residues. The CDR3 coding sequence is TGTGCTAGCAGCCTGACTAGTTTAAATGAGCAGTTCTTC. Its translation is CASSLTSLNEQFF.